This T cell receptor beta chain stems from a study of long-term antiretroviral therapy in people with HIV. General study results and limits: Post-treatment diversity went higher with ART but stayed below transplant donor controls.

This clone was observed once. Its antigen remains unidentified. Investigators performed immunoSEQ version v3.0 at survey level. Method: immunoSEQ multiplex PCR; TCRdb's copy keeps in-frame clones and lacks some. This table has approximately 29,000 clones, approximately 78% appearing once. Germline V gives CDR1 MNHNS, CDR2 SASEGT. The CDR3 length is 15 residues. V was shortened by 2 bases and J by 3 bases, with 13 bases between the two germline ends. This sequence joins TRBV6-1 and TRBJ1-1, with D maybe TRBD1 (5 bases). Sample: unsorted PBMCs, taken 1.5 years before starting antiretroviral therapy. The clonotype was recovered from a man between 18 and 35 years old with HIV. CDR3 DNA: TGTGCCAGCAGTGAATGGCGGGGGTCAGACACTGAAGCTTTCTTT. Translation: CASSEWRGSDTEAFF.